Following are 32 T cell receptor beta chains from one sample sequenced in a study of blood T cell repertoires in COVID-19 (TCRdb year 2020). To prepare the library, the immunoSEQ multiplex PCR assay was applied. Drawn from immuneACCESS, this table holds only the in-frame rearrangements with V and J called that TCRdb kept. Clones are partly lost; checked studies trace under half to an unresolved V gene and leave the rest unexplained. The sample includes about 150,000 clones, with 70% to 90% observed a single time. The ten top clones hold about 0.63% of the sample. The sample consisted of peripheral blood. The receptors originated from a man aged 55 to 70 with COVID-19, enrolled during active disease.

The chain joins TRBV18 to TRBJ2-1, with D hard to call. Germline loops: CDR1 KGHSH, CDR2 LQKENI. V lost 2 bases to trimming and J lost 9 bases, with 11 bases between them. The CDR3 is 13 residues long. DNA of the CDR3: TGTGCCAGCTCACCAGACCTAGGCGGTGAGCAGTTCTTC. Its protein product is CASSPDLGGEQFF. Complete variable domain (other parts from reference TRBV18 and TRBJ2-1): NAGVMQNPRHLVRRRGQEARLRCSPMKGHSHVYWYRQLPEEGLKFMVYLQKENIIDESGMPKERFSAEFPKEGPSILRIQQVVRGDSAAYFCASSPDLGGEQFFGPGTRLTVL.

The chain employs TRBV5-6 and TRBJ1-2, with D possibly TRBD1 on 6 matching bases. CDR1 is SGHDT, CDR2 YYEEEE, per germline. V was shortened by 6 bases and J by 2 bases, with 20 bases between the two germline ends. CDR3 length: 16 residues. In nucleotides, the CDR3 is TGTGCCAGCACCCGGTATTTGGGGGCGAGCAACTATGGCTACACCTTC. Protein sequence: CASTRYLGASNYGYTF.

The chain has TRBV9 and TRBJ2-5; 11 nucleotides align to TRBD2. The CDR3 loop spans 16 amino acids. Trimming took 0 bases from V and 3 from J; bases not matched to a gene: 4. Germline values: CDR1 SGDLS, CDR2 YYNGEE. The CDR3 protein is CASSVDALAGEETQYF. In DNA form, the CDR3 reads TGTGCCAGCAGCGTAGATGCACTAGCGGGGGAAGAGACCCAGTACTTC.

The rearrangement joins TRBV5-1 to TRBJ2-2; tentative D call: TRBD1 (6 bases). Trimming took 0 bases from V and 1 from J, leaving 7 bases between them. CDR3 length equals 15 residues. Per the germline V gene, CDR1 is SGHRS and CDR2 is YFSETQ. CDR3 in DNA: TGCGCCAGCAGCTTGGGACAGGTGAACACCGGGGAGCTGTTTTTT. Residues: CASSLGQVNTGELFF.

V and J are TRBV7-2 and TRBJ2-3; 8 nucleotides match TRBD2. Losses at the gene ends were 1 base for V and 8 bases for J; bases not matched to a gene: 5. This CDR3 contains 14 residues. Germline CDR1 and CDR2: SGHTA and FQGNSA. CDR3 coding DNA: TGTGCCAGCAGCTTAGGGTCTCGGGGGGGTACGCAGTATTTT. This encodes CASSLGSRGGTQYF.

This chain connects TRBV12-3 or TRBV12-4 to TRBJ1-1, with D possibly TRBD1 on 6 matching bases. Trimming shortened V by 5 bases and J by 10 bases, and 11 bases separated the two germline ends. This CDR3 has 11 amino acids. CDR3 DNA sequence: TGTGCCAGCAGTCAAACAGGGATAGCTTTCTTT. Its translation is CASSQTGIAFF.

The chain carries TRBV18 and TRBJ2-7, with a weak D call TRBD2 (7 bases). Trimming shortened V by 2 bases and J by 2 bases, and 10 bases separated the two germline ends. Germline V gives CDR1 KGHSH, CDR2 LQKENI. The CDR3 spans 14 residues. This chain's CDR3 is CASSPIGGPYEQYF. The CDR3 coding sequence is TGTGCCAGCTCACCAATCGGGGGGCCCTACGAGCAGTACTTC.

The rearrangement joins TRBV5-5 to TRBJ1-6; D ambiguous. The CDR3 is made up of 15 amino acids. The germline gives CDR1 SGHKS, CDR2 YYEKEE (reference sequence). V dropped 2 bases and J dropped 7 bases, with 13 bases sitting between them. The CDR3: CASSFGRETNSPLHF. Here the CDR3 DNA reads TGTGCCAGCAGCTTCGGGCGGGAGACAAATTCACCCCTCCACTTT.

This rearrangement joins TRBV15 to TRBJ1-2, with 9 bases matching TRBD1. With 5 bases clipped from V and 7 bases from J, the junction kept 11 bases outside the gene matches. The CDR3 sequence is 15 residues long. Germline lookup yields CDR1 LNHNV and CDR2 YYDKDF (reference sequence). CDR3 DNA: TGTGCCACCAGCCGCCCCGGGACAGGGTTGTTTGGCTACACCTTC. Translated, it gives CATSRPGTGLFGYTF.

The sample holds one count of this clone. The chain combines TRBV19 with TRBJ1-1; TRBD1 might be the D (5 bases). V was pared by 7 bases and J by 4 bases, with 16 bases between. CDR1 LNHDA and CDR2 SQIVND come from the germline V gene (reference sequence). The CDR3 extends over 14 amino acids. The CDR3 reads CASTTEGLGTEAFF. CDR3 bases: TGTGCCAGTACAACGGAGGGGCTGGGCACTGAAGCTTTCTTT. The full variable domain, in which reference TRBV19 and TRBJ1-1 provide the parts outside the CDR3, is DGGITQSPKYLFRKEGQNVTLSCEQNLNHDAMYWYRQDPGQGLRLIYYSQIVNDFQKGDIAEGYSVSREKKESFPLTVTSAQKNPTAFYLCASTTEGLGTEAFFGQGTRLTVV.

V usage is TRBV11-3 and J usage is TRBJ1-4, with a possible D match to TRBD1 (5 bases). CDR1 and CDR2 (germline): SGHNT, YENEEA. The CDR3 has 15 residues. V lost 5 bases to trimming and J lost 8 bases, with 18 bases between them. CDR3 DNA sequence: TGTGCCAGCAGCCCGGGTGGCAGGGATCGCGAAAAACTGTTTTTT. It codes for CASSPGGRDREKLFF.

V is TRBV20-1 and J is TRBJ2-5; D unresolved. The CDR3 is 11 amino acids. V was cut by 6 bases and J by 3 bases, with 8 bases left in between. Germline V gene lookup returns CDR1 DFQATT and CDR2 SNEGSKA (reference sequence). Written as DNA, the CDR3 is TGCAGTGCCACATTAAAAGAGACCCAGTACTTC. Translating it yields CSATLKETQYF.

V and J are TRBV29-1 and TRBJ2-3, with 7 bases aligning to TRBD2. CDR1 SQVTM and CDR2 ANQGSEA come from the germline V gene. Trimming removed 5 bases from V and 3 bases from J; junction bases left unmatched: 5. The CDR3 length is 13 residues. The CDR3 sequence: CSVQRDGTDTQYF. CDR3 sequence (DNA): TGCAGCGTTCAGCGGGACGGGACAGATACGCAGTATTTT.

This clone was detected once. CDR3 region: CASSLGTGTYEQYF. The DNA for the CDR3 is TGCGCCAGCAGCCTCGGGACAGGGACCTACGAGCAGTACTTC. The V call is TRBV5-1, the J call TRBJ2-7; 9 bases line up with TRBD1. CDR1 and CDR2 (germline): SGHRS, YFSETQ. J gave up 2 bases and V 4 bases, and 4 bases lay outside the gene matches. This CDR3 is 14 amino acids long.

The chain links TRBV24-1 to TRBJ1-5; D is ambiguous. The CDR3 is made up of 12 amino acids. The V end was cut by 9 bases, the J end by 6 bases, with 11 bases between. Germline loops: CDR1 KGHDR, CDR2 SFDVKD. CDR3 residues: CATSDESQPQHF. The CDR3 DNA is TGTGCCACCTCTGATGAGAGTCAGCCCCAGCATTTT.

Note on this clone: The identical CDR3 is also encoded by other nucleotide sequences in the sample. V and J are TRBV4-1 and TRBJ1-1; 7 positions match TRBD1. Germline CDR1 MGHRA, CDR2 YSYEKL. There are 15 residues in the CDR3. After removal of 0 bases from V and 3 bases from J, the junction contained 4 bases not matched to a gene. CDR3 protein: CASSQDLQGYTEAFF. The CDR3 bases are TGCGCCAGCAGCCAAGACCTACAGGGGTACACTGAAGCTTTCTTT.

The chain links TRBV2 to TRBJ2-5; 11 bases line up with TRBD1. With V trimmed by 7 bases and J by 5 bases, 9 bases remained unmatched. The CDR3 totals 15 residues. Germline lookup yields CDR1 SNHLY and CDR2 FYNNEI. CDR3: CASKGQGVGLETQYF. CDR3 in DNA: TGTGCCAGCAAGGGACAGGGGGTGGGATTGGAGACCCAGTACTTC. Full variable domain (rest looked up from reference TRBV2 and TRBJ2-5): EPEVTQTPSHQVTQMGQEVILRCVPISNHLYFYWYRQILGQKVEFLVSFYNNEISEKSEIFDDQFSVERPDGSNFTLKIRSTKLEDSAMYFCASKGQGVGLETQYFGPGTRLLVL.

The chain carries TRBV10-3 and TRBJ1-1, with 8 bases identical to TRBD1. Germline values: CDR1 ENHRY, CDR2 SYGVKD. CDR3 length: 13 residues. J lost 4 bases, V lost 7 bases, and 5 bases had no gene match. DNA for the CDR3: TGTGCCATCACCTGGGACAGGTCCACTGAAGCTTTCTTT. This translates into CAITWDRSTEAFF.

The rearrangement joins TRBV7-2 to TRBJ2-1; TRBD1 is a possible D gene (6 bases). This CDR3 is 14 amino acids long. Per the germline V gene, CDR1 is SGHTA and CDR2 is FQGNSA. V shed 6 bases and J shed 6 bases, with 15 bases lying between them. CDR3 loop: CASSGTARGNEQFF. In DNA, the CDR3 is TGTGCCAGCAGTGGGACGGCCAGGGGCAATGAGCAGTTCTTC.

This chain joins TRBV19 and TRBJ1-5; 9 nucleotides line up with TRBD1. Looked up from germline, CDR1 is LNHDA and CDR2 is SQIVND (reference sequence). The length of the CDR3 is 14 residues. Trimming cost V 10 bases and J 7 bases; bases outside gene matches: 11. This CDR3 is CATRQGGIWQPQHF. The CDR3 DNA is TGTGCCACCCGACAGGGGGGAATATGGCAGCCCCAGCATTTT. The whole variable domain, filled in from reference TRBV19 and TRBJ1-5, reads DGGITQSPKYLFRKEGQNVTLSCEQNLNHDAMYWYRQDPGQGLRLIYYSQIVNDFQKGDIAEGYSVSREKKESFPLTVTSAQKNPTAFYLCATRQGGIWQPQHFGDGTRLSIL.

The V and J genes are TRBV28 and TRBJ1-1; tentative D call: TRBD1 (6 bases). Germline CDR1 and CDR2: MDHEN and SYDVKM. V gave up 3 bases and J gave up 0 bases, with 11 bases separating them. This CDR3 has 15 amino acids. The CDR3 loop reads CASSFPGVLNTEAFF. CDR3 in DNA: TGTGCCAGCAGTTTCCCAGGGGTTCTGAACACTGAAGCTTTCTTT.

The rearrangement joins TRBV6-5 to TRBJ2-2, with TRBD2 matching over 9 bases. The CDR3 is made up of 14 amino acids. CDR1 MNHEY and CDR2 SVGAGI come from the germline V gene. The V gene end was trimmed by 7 bases and the J gene end by 6 bases; junction bases not matched to a gene: 6. In DNA, the CDR3 is TGTGCCAGCAAACCGGGACTAGCTTCCGGGGAGCTGTTTTTT. Protein: CASKPGLASGELFF.

The chain couples TRBV29-1 to TRBJ2-7, with D maybe TRBD1 (6 bases). The CDR3 runs to 14 residues. Germline lookup yields CDR1 SQVTM and CDR2 ANQGSEA. Trimming shortened V by 7 bases and J by 2 bases, and 18 bases separated the two germline ends. CDR3 DNA: TGCAGCGCCATAGGACAGACTTTAACCTACGAGCAGTACTTC. Translating it yields CSAIGQTLTYEQYF.

CDR3 sequence (DNA): TGTGCCAGCTCACCCATCTCTGGGGCCAACGTCCTGACTTTC. Encoded protein: CASSPISGANVLTF. This chain uses TRBV18 with TRBJ2-6; D unclear. The CDR3 has 14 residues. Germline CDR1 reads KGHSH; CDR2 reads LQKENI. V lost 3 bases to trimming and J lost 0 bases, with 3 bases between them.

CDR3 in DNA: TGTGCCAGTAGTATTAAGGGGGCTCTCTTTGGCTACACCTTC. Amino acids: CASSIKGALFGYTF. The rearrangement links TRBV19 to TRBJ1-2; 7 bases match TRBD1. Per the germline V gene, CDR1 is LNHDA and CDR2 is SQIVND (reference sequence). The V segment lost 3 bases and the J segment 7 bases; nucleotides outside the gene matches: 8. This CDR3 has 14 residues.

This chain uses TRBV28 with TRBJ1-5; D is perhaps TRBD1 (6 bases). Germline V gene sequence: CDR1 MDHEN, CDR2 SYDVKM. Trimming removed 4 bases from V and 1 base from J, with 11 bases in between. The CDR3 has 15 amino acids. CDR3 in DNA: TGTGCCAGCAGTTCCGGGGGGCTCAGCAATCAGCCCCAGCATTTT. Amino acid sequence: CASSSGGLSNQPQHF.

This clone was counted a few times. The chain employs TRBV4-1 and TRBJ1-2, with 9 bases matching TRBD1. CDR1 MGHRA and CDR2 YSYEKL come from the germline V gene. The junction had 7 bases not matched to a gene; V was cut back by 0 bases and J by 5 bases. This CDR3 is built from 16 residues. CDR3 region: CASSQDNTGTGYGYTF. The CDR3 DNA follows: TGCGCCAGCAGCCAAGATAATACCGGGACAGGGTATGGCTACACCTTC.

This clone was observed a single time. The chain is built from TRBV7-2 and TRBJ1-1; 10 bases map to TRBD1. Germline lookup yields CDR1 SGHTA and CDR2 FQGNSA. With 1 base clipped from V and 2 bases from J, the junction kept 13 bases outside the gene matches. The CDR3 extends over 19 amino acids. CDR3 residues: CASSLGVGQGRASNTEAFF. CDR3 sequence (DNA): TGTGCCAGCAGCTTAGGGGTGGGACAGGGGAGGGCTTCCAACACTGAAGCTTTCTTT.

V gene TRBV7-6 combines with J gene TRBJ2-3; 10 nucleotides align to TRBD2. In germline, CDR1 is SGHVS, CDR2 FNYEAQ. This CDR3 has 15 amino acids. Trimming took 5 bases from V and 3 from J; bases not matched to a gene: 5. CDR3 region: CASSPAGGVTDTQYF. In DNA, the CDR3 is TGTGCCAGCAGCCCAGCGGGAGGGGTGACAGATACGCAGTATTTT.

This rearrangement joins TRBV11-2 to TRBJ2-2, with TRBD1 identical over 7 bases. The CDR3 is 14 residues long. V trimming: 5 bases; J trimming: 5 bases; junction bases outside the gene matches: 5. Germline CDR1 reads SGHAT; CDR2 reads FQNNGV. In DNA form, the CDR3 reads TGTGCCAGCAGCGCCCACAGGGGAACCGGGGAGCTGTTTTTT. Its translation is CASSAHRGTGELFF.

V usage is TRBV2 and J usage is TRBJ1-2; 11 bases match TRBD1. The CDR3 contains 17 residues. The germline V gene has CDR1 SNHLY and CDR2 FYNNEI. V trimming: 4 bases; J trimming: 1 base; junction bases outside the gene matches: 8. The CDR3 region is CASSGRGTGGLNYGYTF. DNA of the CDR3: TGTGCCAGCAGTGGCCGTGGGACAGGGGGACTTAACTATGGCTACACCTTC.

The V and J genes are TRBV18 and TRBJ1-2; D is undetermined. Looked up from germline, CDR1 is KGHSH and CDR2 is LQKENI. Trimming pared 2 bases from V and 0 bases from J, leaving 16 bases between. The CDR3 loop spans 17 amino acids. Written as DNA, the CDR3 is TGTGCCAGCTCACCAATGATAACAGCCGAACCTAACTATGGCTACACCTTC. Translation gives CASSPMITAEPNYGYTF. The full variable domain, its missing parts supplied by reference TRBV18 and TRBJ1-2, is NAGVMQNPRHLVRRRGQEARLRCSPMKGHSHVYWYRQLPEEGLKFMVYLQKENIIDESGMPKERFSAEFPKEGPSILRIQQVVRGDSAAYFCASSPMITAEPNYGYTFGSGTRLTVV.